This T cell receptor beta chain was profiled in a study of blood T cell repertoires in COVID-19. This CDR3 is 13 amino acids long. V was pared by 5 bases and J by 9 bases, with 13 bases between. Some clones are missing from TCRdb's copy, which holds only in-frame ones; the method was immunoSEQ multiplex PCR. This sample has 75,000 to 100,000 clones, with approximately 86% found just once. The TCR originated in a man between 65 and 79 years old with acute or convalescent COVID-19. The sample consisted of peripheral blood. The chain carries TRBV12-3 or TRBV12-4 and TRBJ2-2, with D unclear. The CDR3 bases are TGTGCCAGCAGTCCCGACATATTCCGGGAGCTGTTTTTT. Translated, it gives CASSPDIFRELFF.